What follows are 3 T cell receptor beta chains derived from one specimen sequenced in a study of CD8+CD57+ T cells in acquired aplastic anemia. According to the study, genomic DNA was the template for TCR beta VDJ and CDR3 profiling. TCRdb re-called the reads with MiXCR, one entry per CDR3 protein. The table lists approximately 98,000 distinct CDR3 sequences, about 67% of them singletons. Individuals selected for sequencing had exhibited CD8+CD57+ cell expansion on flow cytometry. Sample: sorted CD4+, CD8+, or CD8+CD57+ T cells (not recorded which) from PBMCs. The receptors shown here come from a human donor with aplastic anemia.

Worth noting for this clonotype: A much larger clonotype is one base distant, so this may be a read error. The chain carries TRBV7-3 and TRBJ2-3, with TRBD2 matching over 7 bases. Germline V gene sequence: CDR1 SGHTA, CDR2 FQGTGA. The CDR3 is 18 amino acids. DNA of the CDR3: TGTGCCAGCAGCTTAAATGTTTTCGGGGGGACCCACACAGATGCGCAGTATTTT. Translating gives CASSLNVFGGTHTDAQYF. Using reference TRBV7-3 and TRBJ2-3 for the parts outside the CDR3, the full variable domain is GAGVSQTPSNKVTEKGKYVELRCDPISGHTALYWYRQSLGQGPEFLIYFQGTGAADDSGLPNDRFFAVRPEGSVSTLKIQRTERGDSAVYLCASSLNVFGGTHTDAQYFGPGTRLTVL.

The V and J genes are TRBV13 and TRBJ2-3; TRBD1 matches at 7 bases. After removal of 5 bases from V and 3 bases from J, the junction contained 8 bases not matched to a gene. Germline loops: CDR1 PRHDT, CDR2 FYEKMQ (reference sequence). This CDR3 is 15 amino acids long. CDR3 DNA sequence: TGTGCCAGCAGCCTACAGGGGATCGTGACAGATACGCAGTATTTT. It encodes CASSLQGIVTDTQYF.

The chain is built from TRBV20-1 and TRBJ2-6; tentative D call: TRBD1 (5 bases). This CDR3 has 15 residues. Germline-derived CDR1 and CDR2 are DFQATT and SNEGSKA (reference sequence). The V gene lost 3 bases and the J gene lost 3 bases, with 12 bases spanning the gap. CDR3 DNA sequence: TGCAGTGCTAGGGCCCAAGGGGTTGGGGCCAACGTCCTGACTTTC. This encodes CSARAQGVGANVLTF.